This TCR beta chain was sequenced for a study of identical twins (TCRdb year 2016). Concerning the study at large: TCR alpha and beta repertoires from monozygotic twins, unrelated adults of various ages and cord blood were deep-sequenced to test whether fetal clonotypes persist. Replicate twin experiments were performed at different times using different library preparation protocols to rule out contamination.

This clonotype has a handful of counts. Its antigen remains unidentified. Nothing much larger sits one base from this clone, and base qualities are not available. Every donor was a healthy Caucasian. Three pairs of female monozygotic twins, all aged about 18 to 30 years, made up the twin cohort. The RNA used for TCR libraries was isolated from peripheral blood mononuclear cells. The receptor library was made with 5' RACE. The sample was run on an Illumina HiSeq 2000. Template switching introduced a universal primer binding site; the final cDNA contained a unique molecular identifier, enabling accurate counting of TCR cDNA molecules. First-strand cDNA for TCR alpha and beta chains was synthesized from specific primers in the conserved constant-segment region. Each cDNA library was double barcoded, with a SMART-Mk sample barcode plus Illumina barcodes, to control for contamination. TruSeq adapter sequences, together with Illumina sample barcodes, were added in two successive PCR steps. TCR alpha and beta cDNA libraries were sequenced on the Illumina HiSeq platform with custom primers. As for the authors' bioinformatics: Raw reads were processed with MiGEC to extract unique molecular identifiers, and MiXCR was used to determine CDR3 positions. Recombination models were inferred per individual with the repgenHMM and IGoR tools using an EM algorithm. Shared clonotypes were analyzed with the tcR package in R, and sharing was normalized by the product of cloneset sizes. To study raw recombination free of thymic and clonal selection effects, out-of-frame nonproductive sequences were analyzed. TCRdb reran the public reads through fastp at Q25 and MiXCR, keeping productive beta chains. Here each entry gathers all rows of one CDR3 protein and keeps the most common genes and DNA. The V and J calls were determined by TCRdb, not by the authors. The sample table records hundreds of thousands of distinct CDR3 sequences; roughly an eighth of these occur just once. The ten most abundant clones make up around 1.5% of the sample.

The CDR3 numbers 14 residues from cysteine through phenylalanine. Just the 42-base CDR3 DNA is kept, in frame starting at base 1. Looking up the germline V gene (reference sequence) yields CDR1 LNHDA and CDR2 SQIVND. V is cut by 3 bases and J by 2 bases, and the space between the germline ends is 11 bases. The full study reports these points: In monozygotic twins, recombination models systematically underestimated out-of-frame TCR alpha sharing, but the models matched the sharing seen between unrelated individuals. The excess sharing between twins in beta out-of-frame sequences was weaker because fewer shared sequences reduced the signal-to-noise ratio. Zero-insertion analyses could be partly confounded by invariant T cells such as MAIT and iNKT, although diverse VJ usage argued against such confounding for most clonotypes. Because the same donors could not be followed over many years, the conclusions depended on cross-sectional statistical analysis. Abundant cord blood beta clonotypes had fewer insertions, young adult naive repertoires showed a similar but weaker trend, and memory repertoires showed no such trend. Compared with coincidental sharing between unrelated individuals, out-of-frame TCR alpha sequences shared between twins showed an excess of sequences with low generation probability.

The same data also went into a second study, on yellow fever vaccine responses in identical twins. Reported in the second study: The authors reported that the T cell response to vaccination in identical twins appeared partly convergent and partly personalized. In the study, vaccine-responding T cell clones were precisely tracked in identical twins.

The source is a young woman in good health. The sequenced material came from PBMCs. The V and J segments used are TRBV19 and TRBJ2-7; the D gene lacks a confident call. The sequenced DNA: TGTGCCAGTAGTATCGGAGCGAGGCCCTACGAGCAGTACTTC. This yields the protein CASSIGARPYEQYF.